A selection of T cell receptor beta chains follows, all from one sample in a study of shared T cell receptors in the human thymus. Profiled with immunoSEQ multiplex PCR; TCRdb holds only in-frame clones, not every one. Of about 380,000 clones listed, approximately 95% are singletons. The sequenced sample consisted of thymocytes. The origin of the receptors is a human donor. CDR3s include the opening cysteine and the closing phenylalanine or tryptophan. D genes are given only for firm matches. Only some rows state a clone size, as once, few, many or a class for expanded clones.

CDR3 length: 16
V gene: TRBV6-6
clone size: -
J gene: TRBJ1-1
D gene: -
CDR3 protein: CASSFAGTPGGTEAFF
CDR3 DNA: TGTGCCAGCAGTTTCGCCGGGACCCCGGGAGGGACTGAAGCTTTCTTT

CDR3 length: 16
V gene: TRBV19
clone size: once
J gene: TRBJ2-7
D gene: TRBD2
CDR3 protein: CASSPLGRERGHEQYF
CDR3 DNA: TGTGCCAGTAGTCCCCTCGGGAGGGAAAGGGGCCACGAGCAGTACTTC

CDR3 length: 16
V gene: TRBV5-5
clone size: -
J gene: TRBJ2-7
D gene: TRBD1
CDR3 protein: CASSFFPGTGRYEQYF
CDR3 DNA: TGTGCCAGCAGCTTTTTCCCCGGGACAGGACGATACGAGCAGTACTTC

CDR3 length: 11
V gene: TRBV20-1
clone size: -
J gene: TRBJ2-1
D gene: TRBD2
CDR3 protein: CSASGIVEQFF
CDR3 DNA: TGCAGTGCGAGCGGGATTGTAGAGCAGTTCTTC

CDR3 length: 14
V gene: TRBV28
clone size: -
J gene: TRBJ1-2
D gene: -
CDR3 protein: CASSHGPAGNGYTF
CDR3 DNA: TGTGCCAGCAGTCACGGGCCGGCGGGCAATGGCTACACCTTC

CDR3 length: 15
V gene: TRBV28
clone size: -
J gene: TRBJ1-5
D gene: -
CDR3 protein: CASTPRRNGYQPQHF
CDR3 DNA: TGTGCCAGCACCCCTAGACGGAATGGGTATCAGCCCCAGCATTTT

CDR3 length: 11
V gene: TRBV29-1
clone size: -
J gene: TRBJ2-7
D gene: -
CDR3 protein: CSAQQDYEQYF
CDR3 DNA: TGCAGCGCCCAACAGGACTACGAGCAGTACTTC

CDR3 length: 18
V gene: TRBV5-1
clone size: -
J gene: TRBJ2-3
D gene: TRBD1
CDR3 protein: CASSGTGGSTGYRDTQYF
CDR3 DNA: TGCGCCAGCAGCGGGACAGGGGGCTCTACGGGGTATAGAGATACGCAGTATTTT

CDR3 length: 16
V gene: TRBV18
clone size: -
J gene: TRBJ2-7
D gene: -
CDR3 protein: CASSPWAGAFSYEQYF
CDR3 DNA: TGTGCCAGCTCACCATGGGCCGGGGCGTTTTCCTACGAGCAGTACTTC

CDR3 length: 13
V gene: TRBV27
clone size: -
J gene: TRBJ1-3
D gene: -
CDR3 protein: CASSPRRELTIYF
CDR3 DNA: TGTGCCAGCAGTCCTCGCAGGGAGCTCACCATATATTTT

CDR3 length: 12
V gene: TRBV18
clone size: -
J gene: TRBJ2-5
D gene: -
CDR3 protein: CASSPPQETQYF
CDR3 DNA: TGTGCCAGCTCCCCACCCCAAGAGACCCAGTACTTC

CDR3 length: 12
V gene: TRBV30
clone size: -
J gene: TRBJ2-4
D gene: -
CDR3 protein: CAWKIAKNIQYF
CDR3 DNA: TGTGCCTGGAAGATAGCCAAAAACATTCAGTACTTC

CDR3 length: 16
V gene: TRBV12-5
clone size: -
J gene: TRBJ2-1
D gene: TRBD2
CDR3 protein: CASGLGPLAVYNEQFF
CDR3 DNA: TGTGCTAGTGGTCTGGGCCCACTAGCGGTCTACAATGAGCAGTTCTTC

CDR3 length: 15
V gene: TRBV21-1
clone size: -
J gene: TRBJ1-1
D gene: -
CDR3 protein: CASSKRPPVNTEAFF
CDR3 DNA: TGTGCCAGCAGCAAAAGGCCCCCGGTGAACACTGAAGCTTTCTTT

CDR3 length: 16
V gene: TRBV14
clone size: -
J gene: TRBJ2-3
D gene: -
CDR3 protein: CASSQETPSSTDTQYF
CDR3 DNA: TGTGCCAGCAGCCAAGAAACCCCCTCTAGCACAGATACGCAGTATTTT

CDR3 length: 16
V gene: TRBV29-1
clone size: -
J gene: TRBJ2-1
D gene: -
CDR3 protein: CSVEDPRRSSYNEQFF
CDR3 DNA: TGCAGCGTTGAAGACCCTCGGAGGAGCTCCTACAATGAGCAGTTCTTC

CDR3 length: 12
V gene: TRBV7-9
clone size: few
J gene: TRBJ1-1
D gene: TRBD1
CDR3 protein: CASSSTGVSAFF
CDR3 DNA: TGTGCCAGCAGCTCTACAGGGGTATCAGCTTTCTTT

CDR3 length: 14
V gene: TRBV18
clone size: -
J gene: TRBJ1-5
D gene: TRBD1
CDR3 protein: CASSPDRGNQPQHF
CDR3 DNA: TGTGCCAGCTCACCGGACAGGGGCAATCAGCCCCAGCATTTT

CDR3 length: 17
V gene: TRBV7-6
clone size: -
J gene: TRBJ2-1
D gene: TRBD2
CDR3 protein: CASSFRRGGGTYNEQFF
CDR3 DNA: TGTGCCAGCAGCTTCCGACGGGGCGGGGGGACCTACAATGAGCAGTTCTTC

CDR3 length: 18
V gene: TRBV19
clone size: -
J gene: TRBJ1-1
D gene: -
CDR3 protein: CASSIFGGMDPMNTEAFF
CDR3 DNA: TGTGCCAGTAGTATATTCGGGGGAATGGATCCCATGAACACTGAAGCTTTCTTT

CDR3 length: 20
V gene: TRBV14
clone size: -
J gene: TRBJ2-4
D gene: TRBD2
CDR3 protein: CASSQSLAGAGGFSKNIQYF
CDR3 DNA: TGTGCCAGCAGCCAATCCCTAGCGGGAGCCGGTGGGTTTAGCAAAAACATTCAGTACTTC

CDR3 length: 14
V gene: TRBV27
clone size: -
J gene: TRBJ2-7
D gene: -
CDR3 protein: CASSPSGQLGEQYF
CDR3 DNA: TGTGCCAGCAGTCCCTCGGGGCAGCTCGGGGAGCAGTACTTC

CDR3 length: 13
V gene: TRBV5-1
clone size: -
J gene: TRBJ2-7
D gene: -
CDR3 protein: CASSLLVGNEQYF
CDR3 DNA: TGCGCCAGCAGCTTGCTGGTCGGGAACGAGCAGTACTTC

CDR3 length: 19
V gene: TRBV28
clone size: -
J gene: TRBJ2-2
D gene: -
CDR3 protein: CASSFPHMRASPNTGELFF
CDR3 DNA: TGTGCCAGCAGTTTCCCACATATGAGGGCTAGCCCGAACACCGGGGAGCTGTTTTTT

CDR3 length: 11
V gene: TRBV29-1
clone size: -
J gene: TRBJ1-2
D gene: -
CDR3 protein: CSVGREYGYTF
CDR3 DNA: TGCAGCGTTGGCAGGGAATATGGCTACACCTTC